This TCR beta chain is drawn from a study of T cells in Graves' hyperthyroidism and ophthalmopathy. The study's findings and limits: Ophthalmopathy and stable hyperthyroidism were separated by a 13 V-J model.

What was amplified from RNA transcripts were TCR beta CDR3 regions. The HTBI primer set was used in a first-round RT-PCR of the TCR CDR3. MiXCR, applied by TCRdb to the multiplex PCR reads, yields one record per CDR3 protein. The sample has around 720,000 distinct CDR3 sequences, 35% seen once. Only one count was recorded for this clonotype. The antigen is undetermined. A clone one base away is much larger, so this may be a read error. CDR1 is SQVTM and CDR2 is ANQGSEA in the germline V gene. The CDR3 has 14 amino acids. The PBMCs were taken from around 10 ml of fresh peripheral blood. The clonotype originates from a woman aged 35 to 49 with Graves' hyperthyroidism. The sequenced sample was blood. The chain couples TRBV29-1 to TRBJ1-1; D is ambiguous. The chain's CDR3 is CSVAAPVVVTGAFF. CDR3 DNA sequence: TGCAGCGTTGCCGCTCCAGTGGTTGTCACTGGAGCTTTCTTT. Complete variable domain (other parts from reference TRBV29-1 and TRBJ1-1): SAVISQKPSRDICQRGTSLTIQCQVDSQVTMMFWYRQQPGQSLTLIATANQGSEATYESGFVIDKFPISRPNLTFSTLTVSNMSPEDSSIYLCSVAAPVVVTGAFFGQGTRLTVV.